The clone carrying this T cell receptor beta chain was seen many times. This CDR3 spans 13 amino acids. The ends were cut back, 7 bases at V and 2 bases at J, with 10 bases in the middle. The V gene's germline CDR1 is MNHNS and CDR2 SASEGT. This specimen comes from a study of identical twins. TCRdb fed the 5' RACE reads into MiXCR, producing one record per CDR3 protein. Among 410,000 or so distinct CDR3 sequences listed, about a fifth were seen once. The TCR was taken from a man aged 45 to 65 in good health. V usage is TRBV6-1 and J usage is TRBJ2-3; the D is unclear. The sequencing sample was made of naive T cells sorted from blood. The CDR3 reads CASKDANTDTQYF. CDR3 nucleotides: TGTGCCAGCAAGGACGCCAACACAGATACGCAGTATTTT.